One sample yielded the 25 T cell receptor beta chains listed below, sequenced in a study of preoperative IRX-2 immunotherapy in early breast cancer. As for treatment: preoperative locoregional IRX-2 cytokine immunotherapy. Clones were read by immunoSEQ multiplex PCR, and TCRdb kept only the in-frame ones, dropping some. Of 35,000 to 40,000 clones listed, roughly four fifths are singletons. The specimen was lymph node tissue, collected after IRX-2 immunotherapy. The receptor source for this set is a human donor with breast cancer.

The CDR3 loop reads CASSFPTASTDTQYF. For the CDR3, the DNA is TGCGCCAGCAGCTTCCCGACAGCTAGCACAGATACGCAGTATTTT. The chain recombines TRBV5-1 with TRBJ2-3; tentative D call: TRBD1 (5 bases). The CDR3 has 15 amino acids. CDR1 is SGHRS and CDR2 is YFSETQ in the germline V gene. V lost 2 bases, J lost 0 bases, and 10 bases lay in between.

The genes are TRBV6-8 and TRBJ1-6; a possible D gene is TRBD1 (5 bases). The CDR3 has 15 amino acids. Germline V gives CDR1 MNHGY, CDR2 SAAAGT. Trimming took 3 bases from V and 4 from J, leaving 10 bases between them. The CDR3 nucleotides are TGTGCCAGCAGTTATCAGGGCAGTTATAATTCACCCCTCCACTTT. It specifies CASSYQGSYNSPLHF.

CDR3 DNA: TGTGCCAGCAGAGACCTGGGGGGATCACCCCTCCACTTT. Translated, it gives CASRDLGGSPLHF. J is TRBJ1-6 and V is TRBV6-8; D possibly corresponds to TRBD1 (5 bases). The length of the CDR3 is 13 residues. V shed 6 bases and J shed 10 bases, with 13 bases lying between them. The germline V gene encodes CDR1 MNHGY and CDR2 SAAAGT.

The rearrangement uses TRBV6-8 and TRBJ2-7, with no clear D. Trimming cost V 5 bases and J 5 bases, with 13 bases left between them. Germline assignment: CDR1 MNHGY and CDR2 SAAAGT. The CDR3 consists of 13 residues. The chain's CDR3 is CASSRVKYHEQYF. CDR3 bases: TGTGCCAGCAGTCGGGTCAAATACCACGAGCAGTACTTC.

The chain employs TRBV19 and TRBJ2-7; 11 bases fit TRBD1. The germline CDR1 and CDR2 sequences are LNHDA and SQIVND (reference sequence). CDR3 length: 15 amino acids. Germline trimming cut 5 bases from V and 4 bases from J; bases unmatched to any gene: 7. This chain's CDR3 is CASSYEGTGGYEQYF. In nucleotides, the CDR3 is TGTGCCAGTAGTTATGAAGGGACAGGGGGGTACGAGCAGTACTTC.

The chain joins TRBV5-1 to TRBJ2-6; no definite D call. This CDR3 is 16 amino acids long. From germline, CDR1 is SGHRS and CDR2 YFSETQ. Deletions cut 4 bases from V and 0 bases from J, with 11 bases between. CDR3 sequence: CASSTEIYSGANVLTF. The CDR3 DNA is TGCGCCAGCAGCACCGAGATTTACTCTGGGGCCAACGTCCTGACTTTC.

This clone was seen more than once but under ten times. The chain has TRBV6-8 and TRBJ1-3; no clear D. Looked up from germline, CDR1 is MNHGY and CDR2 is SAAAGT. V was trimmed by 6 bases and J by 5 bases, leaving 11 bases between them. The CDR3 is made up of 13 amino acids. The CDR3 region is CASSRGDRNTIYF. Written as DNA, the CDR3 is TGTGCCAGCAGCCGGGGAGATCGAAACACCATATATTTT.

The chain joins TRBV7-5 to TRBJ1-6. TRBV7-5 is a listed pseudogene. This CDR3 spans 17 amino acids. The CDR3 loop is CASSPPSRGSYNSPLHF. DNA of the CDR3: TGTGCCAGCAGCCCCCCGAGCCGTGGCTCCTATAATTCACCCCTCCACTTT.

The rearrangement joins TRBV29-1 to TRBJ1-2; the match to TRBD1 covers 7 bases. The V and J ends lost 1 base and 8 bases, in that order; junction bases with no gene match: 7. The CDR3 sequence is 13 residues long. The germline V gene has CDR1 SQVTM and CDR2 ANQGSEA. The CDR3 nucleotides read TGCAGCGTTGAAGGCGAACTAGGGGGCGGCTACACCTTC. Amino acids: CSVEGELGGGYTF.

This clone was seen only once. This chain links TRBV7-1 with TRBJ2-7; no clear D. TRBV7-1 is treated as an ORF (open reading frame) with a function not yet certain. Deletions cut 3 bases from V and 1 base from J, with 7 bases between. The CDR3 loop spans 13 amino acids. The CDR3: CASSSDPSYEQYF. The CDR3 DNA reads as TGTGCCAGCAGCTCCGACCCTTCCTACGAGCAGTACTTC.

The chain combines TRBV6-8 with TRBJ2-7, with D tentatively TRBD1 (6 bases). The CDR3 covers 18 residues. With 5 bases removed from V and 3 bases from J, the gap between germline ends came to 26 bases. CDR1 is MNHGY, CDR2 SAAAGT, per germline. For the CDR3, the DNA is TGTGCCAGCAGTACCAGACAATTGGACAGTCCGTTCCACTACGAGCAGTACTTC. Residues: CASSTRQLDSPFHYEQYF.

The chain recombines TRBV19 with TRBJ2-2; no clear D gene. CDR3 length equals 14 residues. Germline loops: CDR1 LNHDA, CDR2 SQIVND (reference sequence). V lost 7 bases and J lost 4, with 13 bases in between. CDR3 sequence: CASKHPGSTGELFF. The CDR3 DNA reads TGTGCCAGTAAACATCCAGGAAGCACCGGGGAGCTGTTTTTT.

The chain employs TRBV28 and TRBJ2-2; the match to TRBD1 covers 11 bases. V shed 8 bases, J shed 6 bases, and the junction held 11 bases outside the gene matches. The CDR3 loop spans 16 amino acids. CDR1 and CDR2 from the germline V gene are MDHEN and SYDVKM. The CDR3 coding sequence is TGTGCCAGCGTTTCGGGGACAGGGGGTTACGCCGGGGAGCTGTTTTTT. Translating gives CASVSGTGGYAGELFF.

The chain links TRBV6-8 to TRBJ2-1; D unresolved. Germline CDR1 is MNHGY and CDR2 is SAAAGT. Deletions cut 8 bases from V and 0 bases from J, with 14 bases between. There are 15 residues in the CDR3. In DNA form, the CDR3 reads TGTGCCAGCGTTCCTCAGCCTAGCTCCTACAATGAGCAGTTCTTC. It is translated as CASVPQPSSYNEQFF.

This chain uses TRBV19 with TRBJ1-1; the match to TRBD1 covers 8 bases. CDR3 length: 13 residues. J was trimmed by 6 bases and V by 6 bases; bases with no gene match: 6. CDR1 LNHDA and CDR2 SQIVND come from the germline V gene (reference sequence). The CDR3 DNA sequence: TGTGCCAGTAGGAAGGCAGGGGGCGCTGAAGCTTTCTTT. Translation: CASRKAGGAEAFF.

The chain employs TRBV5-1 and TRBJ1-3, with 7 bases fitting TRBD1. From germline, CDR1 is SGHRS and CDR2 YFSETQ. The CDR3 spans 18 residues. The junction had 10 bases not matched to a gene; V was cut back by 0 bases and J by 1 base. The CDR3 sequence: CASSLARQGTGSGNTIYF. CDR3 nucleotide sequence: TGCGCCAGCAGCTTGGCCCGACAGGGTACAGGGTCTGGAAACACCATATATTTT.

Only a few counts were recorded for this clone. This chain links TRBV11-3 with TRBJ2-3; D is ambiguous. V dropped 5 bases and J dropped 8 bases, with 17 bases sitting between them. This CDR3 is built from 14 residues. Germline V gene sequence: CDR1 SGHNT, CDR2 YENEEA. DNA for the CDR3: TGTGCCAGCAGCCCTCGGATCGGCACAAGTACGCAGTATTTT. Encoded protein: CASSPRIGTSTQYF.

V is TRBV11-3 and J is TRBJ2-7, with D hard to call. CDR1 and CDR2 (germline): SGHNT, YENEEA. The CDR3 covers 15 residues. Between the trimmed V and J ends, which lost 5 bases and 5 bases, there was a span of 19 bases. The CDR3 region is CASSQIDLPGDEQYF. CDR3 coding DNA: TGTGCCAGCAGCCAAATCGACCTCCCTGGCGACGAGCAGTACTTC.

V usage is TRBV19 and J usage is TRBJ1-5; D gene ambiguous. V was cut by 1 base and J by 7 bases, with 11 bases left in between. This CDR3 comprises 14 residues. The germline V gene encodes CDR1 LNHDA and CDR2 SQIVND (reference sequence). CDR3 amino acids: CASSIGTRRQPQHF. The CDR3 nucleotides are TGTGCCAGTAGTATAGGTACCCGGCGACAGCCCCAGCATTTT.

The chain links TRBV18 to TRBJ1-6; D may be TRBD1 (5 bases). Trimming removed 2 bases at V and 1 base at J, with 6 bases between. From germline, CDR1 is KGHSH and CDR2 LQKENI. The CDR3 runs to 15 residues. CDR3 protein: CASSPEGSYNSPLHF. The CDR3 DNA is TGTGCCAGCTCACCAGAGGGGTCCTATAATTCACCCCTCCACTTT. Looking up the rest from reference TRBV18 and TRBJ1-6 gives the full variable domain: NAGVMQNPRHLVRRRGQEARLRCSPMKGHSHVYWYRQLPEEGLKFMVYLQKENIIDESGMPKERFSAEFPKEGPSILRIQQVVRGDSAAYFCASSPEGSYNSPLHFGNGTRLTVT.

The genes are TRBV11-3 and TRBJ1-6; D remains unclear. Germline values: CDR1 SGHNT, CDR2 YENEEA. The CDR3 sequence is 16 residues long. V shed 4 bases and J shed 9 bases, with 19 bases lying between them. Here the CDR3 reads CASSSHDYPTRSPLHF. The CDR3, as DNA: TGTGCCAGCAGCTCCCATGACTACCCAACTCGTTCACCCCTCCACTTT.

In DNA, the CDR3 is TGTGCCAGCAGTTATACTGTTGGACTAGCGGGCCACGGCACAGATACGCAGTATTTT. The encoded protein is CASSYTVGLAGHGTDTQYF. The chain combines TRBV6-4 with TRBJ2-3; 11 positions agree with TRBD2. Germline V gene sequence: CDR1 MRHNA, CDR2 SNTAGT. The CDR3 has 19 amino acids. V gave up 5 bases and J gave up 1 base; unmatched junction bases: 14.

Comments on this clone: A junction boundary mismatches the germline segment, possibly from a read error. The V and J genes are TRBV28 and TRBJ2-2; the D gene is possibly TRBD1 (5 bases). Germline V gives CDR1 MDHEN, CDR2 SYDVKM. The CDR3 is made up of 16 amino acids. CDR3 DNA sequence: TGTGCCAGCAGTTCTCCGACAGCGTCGAACACCGGAGAGCTGTTTTTT. Residues: CASSSPTASNTGELFF.

V and J are TRBV29-1 and TRBJ1-4, with TRBD1 identical over 7 bases. J lost 6 bases, V lost 3 bases, and 10 bases had no gene match. The CDR3 is 15 amino acids. Per the germline V gene, CDR1 is SQVTM and CDR2 is ANQGSEA. The CDR3 DNA sequence: TGCAGCGTTGAGTCACGACAGGGCTCACATGAAAAACTGTTTTTT. The encoded protein is CSVESRQGSHEKLFF.

The V and J genes are TRBV5-1 and TRBJ2-5, with 7 nucleotides matching TRBD1. The CDR3 length is 14 residues. V trimming: 4 bases; J trimming: 4 bases; junction bases outside the gene matches: 7. CDR1 is SGHRS, CDR2 YFSETQ, per germline. The CDR3 region is CASSNDRAAETQYF. Here the CDR3 DNA reads TGCGCCAGCAGCAACGACAGGGCGGCAGAGACCCAGTACTTC.